The T cell receptor beta chain described here comes from a study of T-cell reconstitution after alpha-beta-depleted transplantation in children. Unique molecular identifiers were incorporated when the TCRbeta library was constructed. Each CDR3 protein is one row after TCRdb ran MiXCR on the PCR reads. The repertoire has about 270,000 distinct CDR3 sequences, roughly 9.5% of them found once; the top ten carry 9.5% to 13%. This clonotype was found once. Germline assignment: CDR1 SGHTA and CDR2 FQGNSA. The CDR3 length is 17 residues. With 5 bases clipped from V and 2 bases from J, the junction kept 13 bases outside the gene matches.

Sequencing was performed on PBMCs from the stem cell graft donor, taken from the stem cell graft. The chain carries TRBV7-2 and TRBJ2-7; 9 positions match TRBD1. This sequence was found in a human donor who donated a stem cell graft to a child with SCID. CDR3 protein: CASSPLDRGQRPYEQYF. CDR3 sequence (DNA): TGTGCCAGCAGCCCACTGGACAGGGGACAGAGGCCCTACGAGCAGTACTTC.